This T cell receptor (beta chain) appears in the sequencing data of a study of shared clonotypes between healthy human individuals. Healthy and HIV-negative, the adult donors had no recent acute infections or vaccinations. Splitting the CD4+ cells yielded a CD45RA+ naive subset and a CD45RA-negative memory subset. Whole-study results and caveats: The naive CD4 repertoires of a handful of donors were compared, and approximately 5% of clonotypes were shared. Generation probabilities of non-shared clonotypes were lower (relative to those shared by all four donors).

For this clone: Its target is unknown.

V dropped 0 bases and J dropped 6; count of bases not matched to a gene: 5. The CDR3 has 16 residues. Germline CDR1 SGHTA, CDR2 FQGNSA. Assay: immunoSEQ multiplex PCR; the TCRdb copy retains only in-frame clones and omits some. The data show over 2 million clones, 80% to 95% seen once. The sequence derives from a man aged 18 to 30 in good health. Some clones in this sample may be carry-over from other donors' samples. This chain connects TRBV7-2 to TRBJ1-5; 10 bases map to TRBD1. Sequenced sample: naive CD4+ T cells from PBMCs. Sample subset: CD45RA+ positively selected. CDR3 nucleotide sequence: TGTGCCAGCAGCTTAGCTGGGACAGGGGTTGGTCAGCCCCAGCATTTT. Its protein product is CASSLAGTGVGQPQHF.